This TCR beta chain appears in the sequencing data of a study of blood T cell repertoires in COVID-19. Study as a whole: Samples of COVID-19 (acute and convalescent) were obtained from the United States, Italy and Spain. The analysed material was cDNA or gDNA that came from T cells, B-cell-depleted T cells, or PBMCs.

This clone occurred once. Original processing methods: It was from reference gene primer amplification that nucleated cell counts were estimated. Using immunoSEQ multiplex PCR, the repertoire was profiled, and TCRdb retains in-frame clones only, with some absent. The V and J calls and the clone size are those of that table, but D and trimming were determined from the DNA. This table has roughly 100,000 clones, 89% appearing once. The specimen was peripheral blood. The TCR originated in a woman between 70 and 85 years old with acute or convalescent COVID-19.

This chain's CDR3 is CASSTWTGEENEKLFF. The CDR3, as DNA: TGTGCCAGCTCAACATGGACAGGGGAAGAGAATGAAAAACTGTTTTTT. The V and J genes are TRBV18 and TRBJ1-4, with 9 bases matching TRBD1. Germline trimming cut 5 bases from V and 5 bases from J; bases unmatched to any gene: 9. CDR3 length equals 16 residues. From germline, CDR1 is KGHSH and CDR2 LQKENI.